The 10 T cell receptor beta chains below all came from one sample that was sequenced in a study of early T cells in non-severe SARS-CoV-2 infection. TCRdb itself ran the 5' RACE reads through MiXCR, one entry per CDR3 protein. The table records approximately 58,000 distinct CDR3 sequences, around a tenth of them present only once. The sequenced material came from whole blood. The receptor source for this set is an adult who was a healthcare worker with PCR-confirmed SARS-CoV-2 infection or an uninfected control (not recorded which).

The chain uses TRBV28 and TRBJ2-1, with TRBD2 matching over 9 bases. V dropped 6 bases and J dropped 1; count of bases not matched to a gene: 7. The CDR3 runs 16 residues. CDR1 is MDHEN, CDR2 SYDVKM, per germline. CDR3 DNA sequence: TGTGCCAGCAGCTCTAGCGGGACAGTTTCCTACAATGAGCAGTTCTTC. Its translation is CASSSSGTVSYNEQFF.

This clonotype showed up just a few times. The chain couples TRBV4-2 to TRBJ2-1; 11 bases are a match to TRBD2. Trimming removed 0 bases from V and 7 bases from J; junction bases left unmatched: 5. The germline gives CDR1 LGHNA, CDR2 YNFKEQ. The CDR3 spans 16 residues. Written as DNA, the CDR3 is TGTGCCAGCAGCCAAGATTGGGCTAGCGGGAGGAATGAGCAGTTCTTC. This codes for CASSQDWASGRNEQFF.

The chain links TRBV28 to TRBJ2-2; D is unresolved. CDR1 and CDR2 (germline): MDHEN, SYDVKM. V shed 8 bases and J shed 3 bases, with 4 bases lying between them. The CDR3 runs 11 residues. CDR3 sequence reads: CASEDTGELFF. DNA of the CDR3: TGTGCCAGCGAGGACACCGGGGAGCTGTTTTTT. Based on the CDR3 plus reference TRBV28 and TRBJ2-2, the full variable domain is DVKVTQSSRYLVKRTGEKVFLECVQDMDHENMFWYRQDPGLGLRLIYFSYDVKMKEKGDIPEGYSVSREKKERFSLILESASTNQTSMYLCASEDTGELFFGEGSRLTVL.

This clonotype came up many times. This chain links TRBV30 with TRBJ1-5; no reliable D call. With 2 bases removed from V and 0 bases from J, the gap between germline ends came to 5 bases. The CDR3 is 13 residues long. Germline V lookup: CDR1 GTSNPN, CDR2 SVGIG (reference sequence). The CDR3 sequence is CAWSQDSNQPQHF. CDR3 DNA: TGTGCCTGGAGTCAAGATAGCAATCAGCCCCAGCATTTT.

This clonotype has only a few counts. The V gene is TRBV5-1, the J gene TRBJ2-1; weak D call: TRBD1 (6 bases). V lost 3 bases and J lost 8, with 18 bases in between. The CDR3 has 15 residues. Per germline, CDR1 SGHRS and CDR2 YFSETQ. DNA for the CDR3: TGCGCCAGCAGCTACGACGGGGACACCCCTGATGAGCAGTTCTTC. Translated, it gives CASSYDGDTPDEQFF. The whole variable domain, filled in from reference TRBV5-1 and TRBJ2-1, reads KAGVTQTPRYLIKTRGQQVTLSCSPISGHRSVSWYQQTPGQGLQFLFEYFSETQRNKGNFPGRFSGRQFSNSRSEMNVSTLELGDSALYLCASSYDGDTPDEQFFGPGTRLTVL.

Ten or more counts support this clonotype. The chain has TRBV4-1 and TRBJ1-6; D is uncertain. V shed 0 bases and J shed 9 bases, with 9 bases lying between them. CDR3 length equals 14 residues. Looked up from germline, CDR1 is MGHRA and CDR2 is YSYEKL. The CDR3 region has the DNA TGCGCCAGCAGCCAAGAAGGCAGGTCTTCACCCCTCCACTTT. It specifies CASSQEGRSSPLHF.

At least ten counts were recorded for this clonotype. The J gene is TRBJ2-2, the V gene TRBV24-1; 8 nucleotides align to TRBD2. The V segment lost 12 bases and the J segment 4 bases; nucleotides outside the gene matches: 12. Germline assignment: CDR1 KGHDR and CDR2 SFDVKD. This CDR3 comprises 15 residues. The CDR3 loop reads CAPLAGGGGTGELFF. In nucleotides, the CDR3 is TGTGCCCCGTTGGCGGGGGGCGGCGGCACCGGGGAGCTGTTTTTT.

The table lists this clonotype with a few counts. This chain joins TRBV5-1 and TRBJ2-3; D perhaps matches TRBD2 (6 bases). Germline V lookup: CDR1 SGHRS, CDR2 YFSETQ. Trimming cost V 6 bases and J 2 bases, with 13 bases left between them. CDR3 length: 14 residues. CDR3 residues: CASTTGLHTDTQYF. In DNA, the CDR3 is TGCGCCAGCACAACGGGACTCCACACAGATACGCAGTATTTT.

The CDR3 is CASSPPNRVAGNTIYF. The CDR3 region has the DNA TGTGCCAGCTCACCACCGAACAGGGTAGCTGGAAACACCATATATTTT. The V gene is TRBV18, the J gene TRBJ1-3; TRBD1 might be the D (6 bases). This CDR3 contains 16 residues. Germline V gene sequence: CDR1 KGHSH, CDR2 LQKENI. With 0 bases removed from V and 2 bases from J, the gap between germline ends came to 11 bases.

This clonotype has just a few counts. The chain combines TRBV27 with TRBJ2-4; D gene ambiguous. Between the trimmed V and J ends, which lost 0 bases and 1 base, there was a span of 7 bases. The CDR3 has 15 amino acids. The germline V gene encodes CDR1 MNHEY and CDR2 SMNVEV (reference sequence). CDR3 in DNA: TGTGCCAGCAGTTTATCGTGGCAGGCCAAAAACATTCAGTACTTC. As protein: CASSLSWQAKNIQYF.